The next 2 T cell receptor beta chains were all read from a single sample in a study of T cell responses to AZD1222 COVID-19 vaccine. Sequencing used immunoSEQ multiplex PCR; TCRdb keeps in-frame clones, though not all of them. This repertoire shows 130,000 or so clones, just over 90% found once; its top ten account for under 1.2%. The specimen comprised peripheral blood, sampled 28 days after the second AZD1222 dose. All receptors come from an adult who received the AZD1222 COVID-19 vaccine.

J is TRBJ2-6 and V is TRBV18; perhaps TRBD1 as D (6 bases). Germline values: CDR1 KGHSH, CDR2 LQKENI. Trimming removed 2 bases from V and 4 bases from J, with 15 bases in between. There are 17 residues in the CDR3. The CDR3 DNA follows: TGTGCCAGCTCACCAGGACAGATCGATGGGGGGGCCAACGTCCTGACTTTC. Its protein product is CASSPGQIDGGANVLTF. Supplemented by reference TRBV18 and TRBJ2-6, the full variable domain reads NAGVMQNPRHLVRRRGQEARLRCSPMKGHSHVYWYRQLPEEGLKFMVYLQKENIIDESGMPKERFSAEFPKEGPSILRIQQVVRGDSAAYFCASSPGQIDGGANVLTFGAGSRLTVL.

This rearrangement joins TRBV5-1 to TRBJ2-1, with a weak D call TRBD2 (6 bases). The germline CDR1 and CDR2 sequences are SGHRS and YFSETQ. Trimming took 3 bases from V and 7 from J, leaving 8 bases between them. The CDR3 loop spans 12 amino acids. In DNA form, the CDR3 reads TGCGCCAGCAGCTGGGAGGTGAATGAGCAGTTCTTC. This codes for CASSWEVNEQFF.